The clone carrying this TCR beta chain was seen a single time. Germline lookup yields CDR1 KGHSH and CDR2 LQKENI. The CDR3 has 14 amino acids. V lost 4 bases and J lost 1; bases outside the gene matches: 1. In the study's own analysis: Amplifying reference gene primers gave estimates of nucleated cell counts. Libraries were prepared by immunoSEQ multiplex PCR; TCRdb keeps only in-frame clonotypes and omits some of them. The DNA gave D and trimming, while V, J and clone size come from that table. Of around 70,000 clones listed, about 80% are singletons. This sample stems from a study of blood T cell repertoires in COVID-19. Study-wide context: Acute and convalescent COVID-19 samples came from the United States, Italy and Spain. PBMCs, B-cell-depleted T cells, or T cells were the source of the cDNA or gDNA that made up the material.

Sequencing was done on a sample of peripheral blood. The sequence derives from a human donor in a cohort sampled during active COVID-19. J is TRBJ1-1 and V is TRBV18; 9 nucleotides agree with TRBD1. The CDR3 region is CASSLGQGNTEAFF. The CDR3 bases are TGTGCCAGCTCACTGGGACAGGGGAACACTGAAGCTTTCTTT. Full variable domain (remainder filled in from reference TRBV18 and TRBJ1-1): NAGVMQNPRHLVRRRGQEARLRCSPMKGHSHVYWYRQLPEEGLKFMVYLQKENIIDESGMPKERFSAEFPKEGPSILRIQQVVRGDSAAYFCASSLGQGNTEAFFGQGTRLTVV.